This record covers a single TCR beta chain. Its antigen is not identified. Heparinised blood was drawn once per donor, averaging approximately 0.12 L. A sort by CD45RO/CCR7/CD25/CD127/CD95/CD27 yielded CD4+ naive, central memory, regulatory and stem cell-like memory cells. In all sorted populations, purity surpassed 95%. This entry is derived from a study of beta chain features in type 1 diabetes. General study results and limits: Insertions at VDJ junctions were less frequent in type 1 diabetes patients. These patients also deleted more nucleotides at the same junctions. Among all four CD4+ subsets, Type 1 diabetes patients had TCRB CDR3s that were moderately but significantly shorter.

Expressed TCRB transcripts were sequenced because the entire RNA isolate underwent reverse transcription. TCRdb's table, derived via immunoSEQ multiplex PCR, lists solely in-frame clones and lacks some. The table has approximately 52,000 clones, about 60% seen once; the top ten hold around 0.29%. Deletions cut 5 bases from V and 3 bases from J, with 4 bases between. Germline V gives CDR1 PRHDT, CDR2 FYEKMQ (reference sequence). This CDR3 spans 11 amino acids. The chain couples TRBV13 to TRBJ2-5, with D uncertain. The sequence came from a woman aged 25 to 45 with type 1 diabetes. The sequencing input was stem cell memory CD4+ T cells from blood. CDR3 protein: CASSTKETQYF. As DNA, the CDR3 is TGTGCCAGCAGCACAAAAGAGACCCAGTACTTC.